The count of the clone carrying this T cell receptor (beta chain) is one. The CDR3 contains 15 residues. The V end was cut by 5 bases, the J end by 0 bases, with 8 bases between. Germline CDR1 is SEHNR and CDR2 is FQNEAQ (reference sequence). These data belong to a study of blood T cell repertoires in COVID-19. Study details: Samples came from the United States, Italy and Spain, spanning acute and convalescent COVID-19. Sources were T cells, B-cell-depleted T cells, or PBMCs; the material itself was cDNA or gDNA.

Those enrolled, adults aged 18 to 89 years, came from around 24 US areas. In the study's own analysis: Amplification with reference gene primers provided the estimates of nucleated cell counts. Clones were sequenced by immunoSEQ multiplex PCR, and TCRdb holds only the in-frame ones, with some missing. V and J calls and clone size are given by that table; D and trimming were obtained from the DNA. The sample lists 150,000 to 200,000 clones, 76% occurring once. Sequencing was carried out using PBMCs or T cells enriched from blood (not recorded which). This receptor was taken from a woman aged 50 to 60 with acute COVID-19. The chain uses TRBV7-9 and TRBJ2-6, with unresolved D. The CDR3, as DNA: TGTGCCAGCAGCCCCCAGGACTCTGGGGCCAACGTCCTGACTTTC. This sequence encodes CASSPQDSGANVLTF.